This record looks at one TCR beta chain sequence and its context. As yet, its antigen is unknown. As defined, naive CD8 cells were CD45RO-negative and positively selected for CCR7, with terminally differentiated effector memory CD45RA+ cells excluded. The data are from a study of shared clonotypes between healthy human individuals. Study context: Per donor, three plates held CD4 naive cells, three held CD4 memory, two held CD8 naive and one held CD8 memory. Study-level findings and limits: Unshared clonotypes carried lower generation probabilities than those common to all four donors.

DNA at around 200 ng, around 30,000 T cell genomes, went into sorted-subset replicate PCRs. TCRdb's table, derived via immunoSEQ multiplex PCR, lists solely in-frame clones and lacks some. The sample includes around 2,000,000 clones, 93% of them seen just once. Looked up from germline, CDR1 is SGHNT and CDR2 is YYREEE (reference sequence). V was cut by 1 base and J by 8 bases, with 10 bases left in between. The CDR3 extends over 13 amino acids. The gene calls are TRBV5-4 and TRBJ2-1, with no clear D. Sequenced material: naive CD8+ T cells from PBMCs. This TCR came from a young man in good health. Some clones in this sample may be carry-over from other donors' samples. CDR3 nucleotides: TGTGCCAGCAGCTTGAATGAAGGCCATGAGCAGTTCTTC. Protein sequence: CASSLNEGHEQFF.